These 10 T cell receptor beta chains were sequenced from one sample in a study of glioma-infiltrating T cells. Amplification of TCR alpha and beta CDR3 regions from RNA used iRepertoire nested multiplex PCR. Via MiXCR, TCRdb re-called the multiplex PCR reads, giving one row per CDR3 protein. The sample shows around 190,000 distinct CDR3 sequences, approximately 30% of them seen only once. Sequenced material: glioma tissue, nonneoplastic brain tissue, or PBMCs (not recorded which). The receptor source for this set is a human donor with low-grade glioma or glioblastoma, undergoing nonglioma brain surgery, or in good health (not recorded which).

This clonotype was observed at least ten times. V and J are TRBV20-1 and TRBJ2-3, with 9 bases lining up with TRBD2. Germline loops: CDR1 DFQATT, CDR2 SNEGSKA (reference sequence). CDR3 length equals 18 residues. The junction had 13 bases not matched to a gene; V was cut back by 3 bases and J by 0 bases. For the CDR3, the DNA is TGCAGTGCTAGTTTCCCCTTTTATAGCGGGAGCAGCACAGATACGCAGTATTTT. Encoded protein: CSASFPFYSGSSTDTQYF.

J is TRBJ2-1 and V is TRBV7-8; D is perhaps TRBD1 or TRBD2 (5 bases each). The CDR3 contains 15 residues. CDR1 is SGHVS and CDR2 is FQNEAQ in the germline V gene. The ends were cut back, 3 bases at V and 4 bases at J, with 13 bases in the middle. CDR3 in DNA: TGTGCCAGCAGCTTGGATGGCAGGGAGTACAATGAGCAGTTCTTC. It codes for CASSLDGREYNEQFF.

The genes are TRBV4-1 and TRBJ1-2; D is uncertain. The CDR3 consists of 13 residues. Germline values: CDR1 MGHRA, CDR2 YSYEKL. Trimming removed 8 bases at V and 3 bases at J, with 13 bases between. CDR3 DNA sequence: TGCGCCAGCTCCGGACCGAATTACTATGGCTACACCTTC. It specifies CASSGPNYYGYTF.

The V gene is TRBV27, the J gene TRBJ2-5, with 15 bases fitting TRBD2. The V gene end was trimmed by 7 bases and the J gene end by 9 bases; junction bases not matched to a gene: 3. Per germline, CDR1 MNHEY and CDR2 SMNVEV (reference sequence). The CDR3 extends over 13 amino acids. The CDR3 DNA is TGTGCCAGCACCGGACTAGCGGGAGGGGCCCAGTACTTC. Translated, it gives CASTGLAGGAQYF.

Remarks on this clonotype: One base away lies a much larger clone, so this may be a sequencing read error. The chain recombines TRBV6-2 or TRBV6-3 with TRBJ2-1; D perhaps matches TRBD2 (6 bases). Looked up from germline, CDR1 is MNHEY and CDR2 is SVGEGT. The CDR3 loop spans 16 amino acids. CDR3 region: CASSLARGQSYNEQSF. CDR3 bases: TGTGCCAGCAGCTTAGCGCGGGGTCAGTCCTACAATGAGCAGTCCTTC.

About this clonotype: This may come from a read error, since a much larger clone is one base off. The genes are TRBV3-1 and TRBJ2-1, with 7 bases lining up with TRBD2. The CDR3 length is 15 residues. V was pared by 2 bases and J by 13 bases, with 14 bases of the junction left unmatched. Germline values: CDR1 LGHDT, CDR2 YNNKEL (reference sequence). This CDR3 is CASSQRSGKQETQFF. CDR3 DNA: TGTGCCAGCAGCCAACGGAGCGGGAAACAAGAGACCCAGTTCTTC.

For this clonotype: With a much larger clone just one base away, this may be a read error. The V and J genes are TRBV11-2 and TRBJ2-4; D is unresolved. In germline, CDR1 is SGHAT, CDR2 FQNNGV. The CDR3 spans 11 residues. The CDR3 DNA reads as TGTGCCAGCAGCTACGGTTCCATTAAGTACTTC. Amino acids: CASSYGSIKYF.

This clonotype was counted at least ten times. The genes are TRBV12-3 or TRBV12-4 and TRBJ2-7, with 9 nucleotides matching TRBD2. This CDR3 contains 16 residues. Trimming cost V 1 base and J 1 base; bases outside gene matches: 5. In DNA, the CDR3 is TGTGCCAGCAGTTTAGGTAGCGGGAGTAGGTCCTACGAGCAGTACTTC. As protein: CASSLGSGSRSYEQYF.

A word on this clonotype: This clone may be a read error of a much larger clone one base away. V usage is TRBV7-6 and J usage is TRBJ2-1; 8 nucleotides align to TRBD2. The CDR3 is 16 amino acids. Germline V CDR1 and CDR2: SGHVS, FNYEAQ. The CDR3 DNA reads TGTCCCAGCAGCTTAGATTTTAGCGGGACCTACAATGAGCAGTTCTTC. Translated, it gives CPSSLDFSGTYNEQFF.

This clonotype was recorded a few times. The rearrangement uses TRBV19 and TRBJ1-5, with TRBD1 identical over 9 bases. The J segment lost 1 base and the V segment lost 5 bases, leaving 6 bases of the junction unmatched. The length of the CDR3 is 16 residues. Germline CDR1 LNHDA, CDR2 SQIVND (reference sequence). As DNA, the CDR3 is TGTGCCAGTAGTTGGGGACAGGGAGTAAGCAATCAGCCCCAGCATTTT. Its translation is CASSWGQGVSNQPQHF.